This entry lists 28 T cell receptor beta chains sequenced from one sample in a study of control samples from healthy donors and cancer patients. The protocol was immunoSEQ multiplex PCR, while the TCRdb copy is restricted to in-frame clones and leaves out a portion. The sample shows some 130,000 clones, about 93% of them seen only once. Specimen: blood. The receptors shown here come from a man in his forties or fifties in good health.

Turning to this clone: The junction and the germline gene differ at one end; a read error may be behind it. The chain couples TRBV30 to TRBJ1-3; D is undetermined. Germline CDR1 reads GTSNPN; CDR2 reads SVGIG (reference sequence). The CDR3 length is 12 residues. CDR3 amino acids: CAWSPLSFQARF. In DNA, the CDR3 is TGTGCCTGGTCCCCACTTAGTTTTCAGGCCCGATTT.

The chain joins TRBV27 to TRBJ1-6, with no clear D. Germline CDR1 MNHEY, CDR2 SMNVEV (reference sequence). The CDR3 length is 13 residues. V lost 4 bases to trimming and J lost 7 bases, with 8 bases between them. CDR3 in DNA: TGTGCCAGCAGTTCATACCAGAATTCACCCCTCCACTTT. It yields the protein CASSSYQNSPLHF.

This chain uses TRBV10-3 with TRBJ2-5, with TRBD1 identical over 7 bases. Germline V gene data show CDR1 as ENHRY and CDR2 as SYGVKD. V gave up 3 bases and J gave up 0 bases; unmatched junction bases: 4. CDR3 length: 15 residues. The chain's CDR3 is CAISETGTDQETQYF. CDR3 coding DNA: TGTGCCATCAGTGAAACCGGGACAGACCAAGAGACCCAGTACTTC.

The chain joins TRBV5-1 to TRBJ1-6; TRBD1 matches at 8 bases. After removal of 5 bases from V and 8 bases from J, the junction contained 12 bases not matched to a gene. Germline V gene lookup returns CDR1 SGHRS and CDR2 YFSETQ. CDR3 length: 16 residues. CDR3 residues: CASRPAEGQDYSPLHF. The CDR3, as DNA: TGCGCCAGCAGACCAGCCGAGGGACAGGACTATTCACCCCTCCACTTT.

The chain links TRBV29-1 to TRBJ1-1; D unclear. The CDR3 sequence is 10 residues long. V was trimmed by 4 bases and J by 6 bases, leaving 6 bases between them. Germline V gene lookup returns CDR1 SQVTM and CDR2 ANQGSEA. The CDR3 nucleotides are TGCAGCGTTGTGACTCCTGAAGCTTTCTTT. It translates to CSVVTPEAFF.

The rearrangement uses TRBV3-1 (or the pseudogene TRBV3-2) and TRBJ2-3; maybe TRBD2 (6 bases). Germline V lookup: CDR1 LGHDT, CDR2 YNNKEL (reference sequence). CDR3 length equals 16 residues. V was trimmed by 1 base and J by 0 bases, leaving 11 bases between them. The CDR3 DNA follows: TGTGCCAGCAGCCAAGTGGGACGGGGGAGCACAGATACGCAGTATTTT. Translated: CASSQVGRGSTDTQYF.

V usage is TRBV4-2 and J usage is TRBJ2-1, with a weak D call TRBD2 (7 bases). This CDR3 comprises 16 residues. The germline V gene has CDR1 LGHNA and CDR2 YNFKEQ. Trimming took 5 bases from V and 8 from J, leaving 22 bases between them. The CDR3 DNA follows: TGTGCCAGCAGCTCCCCCGCTGGGGGGGCGACTGATGAGCAGTTCTTC. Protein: CASSSPAGGATDEQFF.

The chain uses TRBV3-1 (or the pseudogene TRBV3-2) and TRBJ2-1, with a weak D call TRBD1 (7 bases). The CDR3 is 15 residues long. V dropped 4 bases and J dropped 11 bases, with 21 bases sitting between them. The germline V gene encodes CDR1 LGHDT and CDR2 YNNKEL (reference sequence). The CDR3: CASSLRLGGGGQQFF. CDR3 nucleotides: TGTGCCAGCAGCCTTAGACTAGGAGGGGGCGGGCAGCAGTTCTTC.

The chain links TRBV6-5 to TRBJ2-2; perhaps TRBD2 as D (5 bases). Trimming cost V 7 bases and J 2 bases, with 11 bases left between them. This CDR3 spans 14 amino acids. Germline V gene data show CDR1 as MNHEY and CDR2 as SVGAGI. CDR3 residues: CASIWRANTGELFF. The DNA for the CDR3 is TGTGCCAGCATTTGGCGGGCAAACACCGGGGAGCTGTTTTTT.

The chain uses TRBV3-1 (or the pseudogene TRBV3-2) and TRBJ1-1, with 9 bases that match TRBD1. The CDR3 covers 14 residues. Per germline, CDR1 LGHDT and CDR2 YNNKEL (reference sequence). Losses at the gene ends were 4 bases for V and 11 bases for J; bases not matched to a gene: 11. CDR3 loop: CASSPSIGGTGAFF. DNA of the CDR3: TGTGCCAGCAGCCCATCGATCGGCGGGACAGGGGCTTTCTTT.

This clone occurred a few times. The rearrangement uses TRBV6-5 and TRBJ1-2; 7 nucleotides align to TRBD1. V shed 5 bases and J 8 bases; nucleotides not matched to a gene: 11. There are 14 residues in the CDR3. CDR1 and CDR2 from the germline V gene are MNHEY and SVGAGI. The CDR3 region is CASSTGRGPEGYTF. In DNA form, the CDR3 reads TGTGCCAGCAGTACTGGGAGGGGGCCGGAAGGCTACACCTTC.

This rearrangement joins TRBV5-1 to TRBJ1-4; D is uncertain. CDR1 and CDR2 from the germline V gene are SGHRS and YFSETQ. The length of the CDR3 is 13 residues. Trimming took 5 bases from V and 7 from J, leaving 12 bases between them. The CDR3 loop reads CASRQLGGEKLFF. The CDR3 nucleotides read TGCGCCAGCAGACAGTTAGGAGGTGAAAAACTGTTTTTT.

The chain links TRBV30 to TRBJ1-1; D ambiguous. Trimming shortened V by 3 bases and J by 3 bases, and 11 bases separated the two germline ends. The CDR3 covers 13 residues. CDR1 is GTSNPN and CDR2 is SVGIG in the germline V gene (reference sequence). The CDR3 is CAWSAGGYTEAFF. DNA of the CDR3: TGTGCCTGGAGCGCGGGAGGTTACACTGAAGCTTTCTTT. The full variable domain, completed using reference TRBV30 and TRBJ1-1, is SQTIHQWPATLVQPVGSPLSLECTVEGTSNPNLYWYRQAAGRGLQLLFYSVGIGQISSEVPQNLSASRPQDRQFILSSKKLLLSDSGFYLCAWSAGGYTEAFFGQGTRLTVV.

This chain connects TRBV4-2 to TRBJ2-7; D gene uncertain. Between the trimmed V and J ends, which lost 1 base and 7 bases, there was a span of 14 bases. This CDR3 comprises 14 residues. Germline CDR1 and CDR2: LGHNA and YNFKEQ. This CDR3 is CASSQVSLQREQYF. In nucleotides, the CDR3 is TGTGCCAGCAGCCAAGTCAGCCTACAAAGGGAGCAGTACTTC.

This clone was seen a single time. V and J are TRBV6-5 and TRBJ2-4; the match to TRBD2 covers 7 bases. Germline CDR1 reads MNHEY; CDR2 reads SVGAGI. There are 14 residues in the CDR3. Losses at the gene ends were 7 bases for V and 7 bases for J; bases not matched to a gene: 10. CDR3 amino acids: CASTKTAGWNIQYF. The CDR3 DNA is TGTGCCAGCACGAAGACAGCGGGGTGGAACATTCAGTACTTC.

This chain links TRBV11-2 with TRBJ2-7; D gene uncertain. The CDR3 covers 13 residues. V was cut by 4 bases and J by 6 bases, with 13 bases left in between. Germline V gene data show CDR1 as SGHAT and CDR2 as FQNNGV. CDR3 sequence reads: CASSSLGSVEQYF. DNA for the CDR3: TGTGCCAGCAGCTCCCTAGGGTCGGTCGAGCAGTACTTC.

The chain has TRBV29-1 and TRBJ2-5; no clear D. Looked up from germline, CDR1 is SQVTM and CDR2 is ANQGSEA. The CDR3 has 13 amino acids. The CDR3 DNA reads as TGCAGTGTCCCCGTAGGTTCCTGGGAGACCCAGTACTTC. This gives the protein CSVPVGSWETQYF.

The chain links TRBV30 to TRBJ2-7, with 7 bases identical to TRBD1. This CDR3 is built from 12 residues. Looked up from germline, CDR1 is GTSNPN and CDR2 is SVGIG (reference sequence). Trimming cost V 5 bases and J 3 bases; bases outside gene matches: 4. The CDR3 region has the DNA TGTGCCTGGGGGACAGAATACTACGAGCAGTACTTC. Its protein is CAWGTEYYEQYF.

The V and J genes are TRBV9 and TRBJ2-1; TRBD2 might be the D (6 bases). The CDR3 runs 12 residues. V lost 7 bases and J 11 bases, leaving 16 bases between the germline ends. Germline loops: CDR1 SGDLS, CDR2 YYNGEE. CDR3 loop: CASSDPGLQQFF. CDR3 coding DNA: TGTGCCAGCTCCGATCCGGGACTTCAGCAGTTCTTC.

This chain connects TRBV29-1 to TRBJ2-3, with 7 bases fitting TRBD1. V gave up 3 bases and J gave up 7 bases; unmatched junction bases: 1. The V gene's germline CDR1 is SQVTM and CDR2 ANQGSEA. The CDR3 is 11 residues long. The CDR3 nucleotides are TGCAGCGTTGACAGGGGGTATACGCAGTATTTT. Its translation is CSVDRGYTQYF.

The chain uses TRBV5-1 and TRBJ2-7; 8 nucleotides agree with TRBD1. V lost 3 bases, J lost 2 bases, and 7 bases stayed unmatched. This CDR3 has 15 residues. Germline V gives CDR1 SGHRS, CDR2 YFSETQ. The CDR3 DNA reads TGCGCCAGCAGCTACGGGGACAGGCCAACCTACGAGCAGTACTTC. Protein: CASSYGDRPTYEQYF.

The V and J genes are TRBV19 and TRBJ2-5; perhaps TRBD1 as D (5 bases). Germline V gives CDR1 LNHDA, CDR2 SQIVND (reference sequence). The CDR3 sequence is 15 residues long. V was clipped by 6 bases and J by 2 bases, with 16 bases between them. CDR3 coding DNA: TGTGCCAGTAGACTGACAGCTAATAGACAAGAGACCCAGTACTTC. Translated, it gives CASRLTANRQETQYF.

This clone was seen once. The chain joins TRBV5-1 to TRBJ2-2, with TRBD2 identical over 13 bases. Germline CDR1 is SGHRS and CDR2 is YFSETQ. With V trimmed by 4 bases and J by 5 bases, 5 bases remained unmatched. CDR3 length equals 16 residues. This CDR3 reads CASSLPLAGGTGELFF. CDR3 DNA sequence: TGCGCCAGCAGCCTCCCACTAGCGGGGGGGACCGGGGAGCTGTTTTTT.

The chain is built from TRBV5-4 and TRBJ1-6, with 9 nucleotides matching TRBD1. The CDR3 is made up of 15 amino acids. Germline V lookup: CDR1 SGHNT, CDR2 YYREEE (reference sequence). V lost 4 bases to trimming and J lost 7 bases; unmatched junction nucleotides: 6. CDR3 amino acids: CASSPTGGANSPLHF. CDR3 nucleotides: TGTGCCAGCAGCCCTACAGGGGGCGCGAATTCACCCCTCCACTTT.

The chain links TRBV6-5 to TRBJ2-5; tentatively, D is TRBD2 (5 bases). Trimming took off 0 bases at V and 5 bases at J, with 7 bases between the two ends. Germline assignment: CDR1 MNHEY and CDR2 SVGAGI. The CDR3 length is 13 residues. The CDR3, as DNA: TGTGCCAGCAGTTACTCCCCGGGGGAGACCCAGTACTTC. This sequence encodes CASSYSPGETQYF.

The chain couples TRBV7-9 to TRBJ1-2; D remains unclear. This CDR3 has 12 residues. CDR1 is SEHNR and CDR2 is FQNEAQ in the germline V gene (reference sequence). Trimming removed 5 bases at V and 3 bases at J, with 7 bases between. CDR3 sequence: CASSPGHYGYTF. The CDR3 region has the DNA TGTGCCAGCAGCCCCGGACACTATGGCTACACCTTC.

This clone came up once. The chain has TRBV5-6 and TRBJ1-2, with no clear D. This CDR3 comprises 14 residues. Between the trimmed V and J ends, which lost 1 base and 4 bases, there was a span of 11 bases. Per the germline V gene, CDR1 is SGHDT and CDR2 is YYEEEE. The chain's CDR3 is CASSLLAGIYGYTF. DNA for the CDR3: TGTGCCAGCAGCTTGTTGGCGGGGATCTATGGCTACACCTTC.

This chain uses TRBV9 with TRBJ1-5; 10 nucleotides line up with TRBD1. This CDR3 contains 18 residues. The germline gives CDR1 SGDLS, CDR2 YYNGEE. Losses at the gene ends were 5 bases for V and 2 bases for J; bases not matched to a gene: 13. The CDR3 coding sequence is TGTGCCAGCAGACCCACCGGGACAGGGGAGTGCGGCAATCAGCCCCAGCATTTT. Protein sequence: CASRPTGTGECGNQPQHF. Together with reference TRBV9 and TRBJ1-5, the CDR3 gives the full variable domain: DSGVTQTPKHLITATGQRVTLRCSPRSGDLSVYWYQQSLDQGLQFLIQYYNGEERAKGNILERFSAQQFPDLHSELNLSSLELGDSALYFCASRPTGTGECGNQPQHFGDGTRLSIL.